These 9 T cell receptor beta chains were all obtained from the same sample, sequenced in a study of cytomegalovirus exposure and HLA in healthy donors. Researchers ran the PCR with 60 Vbeta and 13 Jbeta primers. Repertoires were generated with immunoSEQ multiplex PCR, while TCRdb's copy carries only in-frame clones and drops some. The sample lists around 150,000 clones, less than 90% occurring once. Sample: PBMCs. These receptors were collected from a man aged 35 to 55 in good health and CMV-seronegative.

The gene calls are TRBV25-1 and TRBJ2-7; 9 bases align to TRBD1. CDR1 MGHDK and CDR2 SYGVNS come from the germline V gene. The CDR3 runs to 14 residues. V was pared by 2 bases and J by 4 bases, with 3 bases of the junction left unmatched. The CDR3, as DNA: TGTGCCAGCAGTGAACAACAGGGGGCATACGAGCAGTACTTC. It encodes CASSEQQGAYEQYF.

The chain joins TRBV19 to TRBJ1-5; TRBD1 might be the D (6 bases). This CDR3 contains 17 residues. Germline values: CDR1 LNHDA, CDR2 SQIVND (reference sequence). V lost 5 bases and J lost 5, with 22 bases in between. CDR3 in amino acids: CASSLIRGLGNDQPQHF. DNA for the CDR3: TGTGCCAGTAGTCTCATCAGGGGTTTAGGGAATGATCAGCCCCAGCATTTT.

The V and J genes are TRBV4-1 and TRBJ2-5; maybe TRBD2 (5 bases). The V and J ends lost 0 bases and 5 bases respectively, with 10 bases between them. Germline V gene lookup returns CDR1 MGHRA and CDR2 YSYEKL. The CDR3 is made up of 14 amino acids. The CDR3 coding sequence is TGCGCCAGCAGCCAAGACCGGGGTGGGGAGACCCAGTACTTC. As protein: CASSQDRGGETQYF.

The chain combines TRBV7-2 with TRBJ2-1; 9 bases fit TRBD1. V dropped 2 bases and J dropped 5; count of bases not matched to a gene: 4. The CDR3 runs to 15 residues. The V gene's germline CDR1 is SGHTA and CDR2 FQGNSA. CDR3 DNA: TGTGCCAGCAGCTTATTCGGACAGGGGAACAATGAGCAGTTCTTC. This codes for CASSLFGQGNNEQFF.

The gene calls are TRBV5-4 and TRBJ2-1, with 10 bases aligning to TRBD2. V was clipped by 0 bases and J by 10 bases; unmatched bases: 7. CDR1 is SGHNT and CDR2 is YYREEE in the germline V gene (reference sequence). The CDR3 extends over 15 amino acids. The CDR3 sequence: CASSLDSGGLGEQFF. The CDR3 nucleotides read TGTGCCAGCAGCTTGGATAGCGGGGGGCTGGGGGAGCAGTTCTTC. Together with reference TRBV5-4 and TRBJ2-1, the CDR3 gives the full variable domain: ETGVTQSPTHLIKTRGQQVTLRCSSQSGHNTVSWYQQALGQGPQFIFQYYREEENGRGNFPPRFSGLQFPNYSSELNVNALELDDSALYLCASSLDSGGLGEQFFGPGTRLTVL.

The gene calls are TRBV10-3 and TRBJ2-7, with 12 bases aligning to TRBD2. The CDR3 has 14 amino acids. The V gene end was trimmed by 6 bases and the J gene end by 5 bases; junction bases not matched to a gene: 5. CDR1 is ENHRY, CDR2 SYGVKD, per germline. The CDR3 DNA is TGTGCCATCAGGCCGGGACTAGCGGGCAACGAGCAGTACTTC. This sequence encodes CAIRPGLAGNEQYF.

V is TRBV5-3 and J is TRBJ1-1; possibly TRBD1 for D (5 bases). TRBV5-3 is labeled an ORF, and its function is uncertain. The CDR3 sequence is 14 residues long. Trimming took 4 bases from V and 3 from J, leaving 13 bases between them. CDR3 region: CARSPRTCDTEAFF. The CDR3 DNA reads TGTGCCAGAAGCCCCAGGACATGCGACACTGAAGCTTTCTTT.

The V gene is TRBV5-1, the J gene TRBJ1-2; D is ambiguous. V lost 0 bases and J 6 bases, leaving 15 bases between the germline ends. Germline-derived CDR1 and CDR2 are SGHRS and YFSETQ. The CDR3 spans 15 residues. The CDR3 bases are TGCGCCAGCAGCTTGGCCTTAAACCCCGAGGATGGCTACACCTTC. The encoded protein is CASSLALNPEDGYTF.

This clone is a singleton in its sample. The J gene is TRBJ2-1, the V gene TRBV7-2; TRBD2 aligns across 8 bases. V shed 1 base, J shed 13 bases, and the junction held 12 bases outside the gene matches. Germline loops: CDR1 SGHTA, CDR2 FQGNSA. The CDR3 contains 15 residues. CDR3 region: CASSLVPDTGTRQFF. CDR3 DNA sequence: TGTGCCAGCAGCTTAGTGCCGGATACCGGGACTAGACAGTTCTTC.